Each of the 27 T cell receptor beta chains below was sequenced from the same sample in a study of T cells in Graves' hyperthyroidism and ophthalmopathy. Amplification yielded TCR beta CDR3 regions, with RNA transcripts as the source. The HTBI set primed first-round TCR CDR3 RT-PCR. TCRdb fed the multiplex PCR reads into MiXCR, producing one record per CDR3 protein. The sample has 700,000 to 850,000 distinct CDR3 sequences, 30% to 40% seen once. Sequencing used blood. These TCRs come from a woman in her forties with Graves' hyperthyroidism.

This clonotype occurred many times. This chain uses TRBV10-2 with TRBJ1-1; 9 positions match TRBD1. Germline V gives CDR1 WSHSY, CDR2 SAAADI. The CDR3 sequence is 14 residues long. Trimming at V came to 10 bases and at J to 8 bases, leaving 14 bases not matched to a gene. Here the CDR3 DNA reads TGCGCCACCTTGTTCTCGGGACAGGGCCCCGAAGCTTTCTTT. This encodes CATLFSGQGPEAFF.

With respect to this clonotype: The junction and the germline gene differ at one end; a read error may be behind it. The CDR3 DNA is TGCGCCAGCGGCCAAGATCGGCAGGTTCCCTATGGCTACACCTTC. It encodes CASGQDRQVPYGYTF. The gene calls are TRBV7-2 and TRBJ1-2, with D uncertain. CDR1 is SGHTA and CDR2 is FQGNSA in the germline V gene. The CDR3 has 15 amino acids.

This clonotype has at least ten counts. The chain couples TRBV2 to TRBJ1-4; 7 bases line up with TRBD1. Germline CDR1 is SNHLY and CDR2 is FYNNEI. Unmatched junction bases numbered 9, after V lost 4 bases and J lost 10 bases. The CDR3 is 14 residues long. In nucleotides, the CDR3 is TGTGCCAGCAGTGCTCAAACAGGGGAGGGAAAACTGTTTTTT. Residues: CASSAQTGEGKLFF.

This clonotype was seen at least ten times. The V and J genes are TRBV20-1 and TRBJ1-5, with D unresolved. This CDR3 region has 14 residues. Per germline, CDR1 DFQATT and CDR2 SNEGSKA (reference sequence). Deletions cut 0 bases from V and 2 bases from J, with 8 bases between. The CDR3 DNA is TGCAGTGCTAGAGATCACACAGGCAATCAGCCCCAGCATTTT. Its protein is CSARDHTGNQPQHF.

Comment on this clonotype: Compared with germline, one end of the junction differs, possibly owing to a read error. V usage is TRBV12-3 or TRBV12-4 and J usage is TRBJ1-3, with 7 bases identical to TRBD1. This CDR3 has 16 amino acids. CDR3 in amino acids: CTSSYSGQSSGNTIYF. CDR3 sequence (DNA): TGTACCAGCAGTTACTCGGGACAGAGCTCTGGAAACACCATATATTTT.

The chain uses TRBV6-5 and TRBJ1-2, with unresolved D. Trimming left V 0 bases short and J 0 bases short, with 23 bases between. Germline CDR1 MNHEY, CDR2 SVGAGI. This CDR3 has 20 amino acids. The CDR3 protein is CASSYSLVREGRRANYGYTF. The CDR3 nucleotides read TGTGCCAGCAGTTACTCTCTTGTTCGTGAGGGCCGGAGAGCTAACTATGGCTACACCTTC.

This sequence joins TRBV12-3 or TRBV12-4 and TRBJ1-3; D possibly corresponds to TRBD1 (6 bases). This CDR3 region has 16 residues. V was shortened by 3 bases and J by 2 bases, with 14 bases between the two germline ends. This CDR3 is CASSFAPNRAGNTIYF. The CDR3 DNA sequence: TGTGCCAGCAGTTTTGCCCCGAACAGGGCTGGAAACACCATATATTTT.

CDR3 amino acids: CASGPQSYGYTF. As DNA, the CDR3 is TGTGCTAGTGGTCCTCAATCCTATGGCTACACCTTC. J is TRBJ1-2 and V is TRBV12-5; D is unclear. Germline loops: CDR1 LGHNT, CDR2 FRNRAP. V lost 5 bases to trimming and J lost 4 bases, with 8 bases between them. The length of the CDR3 is 12 residues.

This clonotype was counted many times. The rearrangement links TRBV6-5 to TRBJ1-2; 11 nucleotides match TRBD1. Germline V gene data show CDR1 as MNHEY and CDR2 as SVGAGI. After removal of 2 bases from V and 7 bases from J, the junction contained 6 bases not matched to a gene. The CDR3 is made up of 15 amino acids. The CDR3 DNA sequence: TGTGCCAGCAGTTACGATGGACAGGGGGCTCGTGGCTACACCTTC. It yields the protein CASSYDGQGARGYTF.

The chain couples TRBV7-2 to TRBJ2-6; 7 nucleotides agree with TRBD2. The CDR3 loop spans 16 amino acids. V shed 1 base, J shed 6 bases, and the junction held 6 bases outside the gene matches. The germline CDR1 and CDR2 sequences are SGHTA and FQGNSA. CDR3 DNA sequence: TGTGCCAGCAGCTTAGTGGGGGGGGTGGAGGCCAACGTCCTGACTTTC. Translating gives CASSLVGGVEANVLTF. Supplemented by reference TRBV7-2 and TRBJ2-6, the full variable domain reads GAGVSQSPSNKVTEKGKDVELRCDPISGHTALYWYRQSLGQGLEFLIYFQGNSAPDKSGLPSDRFSAERTGGSVSTLTIQRTQQEDSAVYLCASSLVGGVEANVLTFGAGSRLTVL.

About this clonotype itself: A much larger clone differs by one base, so this may be a read error. This chain joins TRBV7-2 and TRBJ2-7; D may correspond to TRBD1 or TRBD2 (5 bases each). The germline V gene has CDR1 SGHTA and CDR2 FQGNSA. The CDR3 has 16 residues. CDR3 coding DNA: TGTGCCAGCAGCCCAGGGAGCCTAGCCCAACCCTACGGGCAGTACTTC. Encoded protein: CASSPGSLAQPYGQYF.

This clonotype showed up just once. The genes are TRBV19 and TRBJ1-1; weak D call: TRBD1 (6 bases). Germline V gene data show CDR1 as LNHDA and CDR2 as SQIVND (reference sequence). The CDR3 extends over 15 amino acids. V gave up 5 bases and J gave up 4 bases, with 17 bases separating them. The DNA of the CDR3 is TGTGCCAGTAGTCCCGATGGGGGCGAATTCACTGAAGCTTTCTTT. It encodes CASSPDGGEFTEAFF.

This clonotype has just a few counts. This sequence may be a read error, since a much larger clone differs from it by one base. This chain connects TRBV7-9 to TRBJ1-5, with D hard to call. The germline CDR1 and CDR2 sequences are SEHNR and FQNEAQ (reference sequence). The CDR3 has 14 amino acids. Here the CDR3 DNA reads TGTGCCAGCAGTAAGTCGGATAGCGATCAGCCCCAGCATTTT. Its protein product is CASSKSDSDQPQHF.

This clonotype was seen ten or more times. J is TRBJ2-7 and V is TRBV10-1; 8 bases align to TRBD1. The CDR3 spans 14 residues. The germline V gene encodes CDR1 WNHNN and CDR2 SYGVQD (reference sequence). The V and J ends lost 0 bases and 3 bases, in that order; junction bases with no gene match: 1. CDR3 in DNA: TGCGCCAGCAGTGAGTCGGGGACAGGCTACGAGCAGTACTTC. Its protein is CASSESGTGYEQYF.

The CDR3 sequence: CASGLVGQQETQYF. In DNA form, the CDR3 reads TGTGCCAGCGGCCTTGTAGGACAGCAAGAGACCCAGTACTTC. The chain recombines TRBV28 with TRBJ2-5, with TRBD1 as a possible D gene (6 bases). V dropped 8 bases and J dropped 2 bases, with 15 bases sitting between them. The CDR3 totals 14 residues. Germline V gene data show CDR1 as MDHEN and CDR2 as SYDVKM.

The rearrangement links TRBV10-3 to TRBJ1-1, with 7 positions matching TRBD1. This CDR3 has 12 amino acids. Germline V lookup: CDR1 ENHRY, CDR2 SYGVKD. The CDR3 DNA reads TGTGCTAAGACACAGGGGCGCACTGAAGCTTTCTTT. Translation gives CAKTQGRTEAFF.

The rearrangement links TRBV10-3 to TRBJ1-6; the D is unclear. The V gene lost 10 bases and the J gene lost 7 bases, with 14 bases spanning the gap. In germline, CDR1 is ENHRY, CDR2 SYGVKD. The CDR3 totals 13 residues. CDR3 DNA sequence: TGTGCCAGCGTTGGGGTAGGGAATTCACCCCTCCACTTT. Residues: CASVGVGNSPLHF.

With respect to this clonotype: A read error may produce the germline difference seen at one junction end. The chain carries TRBV7-8 and TRBJ2-7; 10 bases map to TRBD1. Per the germline V gene, CDR1 is SGHVS and CDR2 is FQNEAQ. CDR3 length equals 16 residues. The CDR3 bases are TGTGCCAGCAGTTTAGCGACAGACAGGGGGCGCCCTGGGCAGTACTTC. Its translation: CASSLATDRGRPGQYF. The variable domain in full, with the rest retrieved from reference TRBV7-8 and TRBJ2-7, is GAGVSQSPRYKVAKRGQDVALRCDPISGHVSLFWYQQALGQGPEFLTYFQNEAQLDKSGLPSDRFFAERPEGSVSTLKIQRTQQEDSAVYLCASSLATDRGRPGQYFGPGTRLTVT.

As for this clonotype: This likely comes from a read error, as the CDR3 has no conserved phenylalanine or tryptophan at its end. The DNA is omitted, as the CDR3 cannot be located on it reliably, and the CDR3 follows TCRdb's listing. The V gene is TRBV20-1, the J gene TRBJ1-3; whether TRBD1, the table's D call, matches the DNA was not checked. 8 amino acids form the CDR3, both terminal residues included. The germline gives CDR1 DFQATT, CDR2 SNEGSKA (reference sequence). CDR3 amino acids: CSARDQSG.

This clonotype has just one count. The chain carries TRBV7-8 and TRBJ1-1, with TRBD1 as a possible D gene (5 bases). The V gene lost 5 bases and the J gene lost 11 bases, with 12 bases spanning the gap. Germline CDR1 reads SGHVS; CDR2 reads FQNEAQ. This CDR3 region has 11 residues. The CDR3 reads CASSLGVLAFF. DNA for the CDR3: TGTGCCAGCAGCCTGGGGGTTTTGGCTTTCTTT.

This chain connects TRBV12-5 to TRBJ1-2, with D perhaps matching TRBD1 (6 bases). Trimming left V 3 bases short and J 6 bases short, with 20 bases between. The germline V gene encodes CDR1 LGHNT and CDR2 FRNRAP. The CDR3 totals 16 residues. In DNA form, the CDR3 reads TGTGCTAGTGGTTTCTTTCCCGGGACACTCCTCGATGGCTACACCTTC. Amino acid sequence: CASGFFPGTLLDGYTF.

The chain uses TRBV5-6 and TRBJ1-5; no clear D. V was clipped by 2 bases and J by 3 bases, with 12 bases between them. This CDR3 is 15 amino acids long. The germline V gene encodes CDR1 SGHDT and CDR2 YYEEEE. The CDR3 protein is CASSFLRAPNQPQHF. The CDR3 DNA sequence: TGTGCCAGCAGCTTCTTAAGGGCTCCCAATCAGCCCCAGCATTTT.

The table lists this clonotype with many counts. This sequence joins TRBV12-3 or TRBV12-4 and TRBJ2-5; D not resolved. The CDR3 has 13 amino acids. V lost 6 bases and J 5 bases, leaving 13 bases between the germline ends. Here the CDR3 DNA reads TGTGCCAGCAGCCCCGGAGTGACGGAGACCCAGTACTTC. This codes for CASSPGVTETQYF.

This clonotype is a singleton in its sample. This chain connects TRBV11-2 to TRBJ2-3, with TRBD1 as a possible D gene (5 bases). Germline V lookup: CDR1 SGHAT, CDR2 FQNNGV. The CDR3 is 15 residues long. Trimming took off 5 bases at V and 4 bases at J, with 16 bases between the two ends. CDR3 bases: TGTGCCAGCAGCGCACGCAGGGTAGGCCCAGATACGCAGTATTTT. Translated, it gives CASSARRVGPDTQYF.

V usage is TRBV7-2 and J usage is TRBJ2-2; D gene uncertain. Germline V gives CDR1 SGHTA, CDR2 FQGNSA. The CDR3 loop spans 11 amino acids. Trimming removed 5 bases from V and 10 bases from J, with 8 bases in between. The CDR3 region is CASSAAEELFF. The CDR3 nucleotides read TGTGCCAGCAGCGCGGCCGAGGAGCTGTTTTTT.

In this sample, this clonotype turned up many times. The CDR3 DNA reads as TGTGCCAGTAGTATCGGGTTTCGGGAAATGAACACTGAAGCTTTCTTT. Amino acids: CASSIGFREMNTEAFF. The rearrangement joins TRBV19 to TRBJ1-1, with D unclear. V shed 3 bases and J shed 0 bases, with 14 bases lying between them. The CDR3 loop spans 16 amino acids. Germline V lookup: CDR1 LNHDA, CDR2 SQIVND (reference sequence).

The V and J genes are TRBV10-3 and TRBJ1-5, with 7 bases lining up with TRBD1. The J segment lost 0 bases and the V segment lost 6 bases, leaving 8 bases of the junction unmatched. This CDR3 has 16 residues. Germline V lookup: CDR1 ENHRY, CDR2 SYGVKD. CDR3 in DNA: TGTGCCATCAGCAAAGGGACAGTCTATAGCAATCAGCCCCAGCATTTT. Translation: CAISKGTVYSNQPQHF.